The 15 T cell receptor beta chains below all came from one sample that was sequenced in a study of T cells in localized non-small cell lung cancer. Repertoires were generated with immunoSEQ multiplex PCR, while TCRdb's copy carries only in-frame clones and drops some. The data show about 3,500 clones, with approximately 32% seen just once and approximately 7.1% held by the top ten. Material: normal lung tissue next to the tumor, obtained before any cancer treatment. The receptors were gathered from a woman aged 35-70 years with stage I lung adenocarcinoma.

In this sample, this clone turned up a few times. In DNA form, the CDR3 reads TGTGCCAGCAGGAGCACGCAGACAGGGGCCGAGACCCAGTACTTC. Translated, it gives CASRSTQTGAETQYF. The V gene is TRBV6-8, the J gene TRBJ2-5, with 8 bases aligning to TRBD1. From germline, CDR1 is MNHGY and CDR2 SAAAGT. The length of the CDR3 is 15 residues. Germline trimming cut 6 bases from V and 5 bases from J; bases unmatched to any gene: 11.

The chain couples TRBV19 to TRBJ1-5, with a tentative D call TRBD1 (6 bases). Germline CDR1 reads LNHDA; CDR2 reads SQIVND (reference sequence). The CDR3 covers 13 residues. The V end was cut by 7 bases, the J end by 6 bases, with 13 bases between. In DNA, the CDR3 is TGTGCCAGTAAGGGGGGCCGGGGTCAGCCCCAGCATTTT. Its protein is CASKGGRGQPQHF.

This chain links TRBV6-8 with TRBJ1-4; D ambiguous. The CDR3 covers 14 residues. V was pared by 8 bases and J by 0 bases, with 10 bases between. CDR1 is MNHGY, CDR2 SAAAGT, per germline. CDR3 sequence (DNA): TGTGCCAGCGCGCCCACTGCAACTAATGAAAAACTGTTTTTT. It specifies CASAPTATNEKLFF.

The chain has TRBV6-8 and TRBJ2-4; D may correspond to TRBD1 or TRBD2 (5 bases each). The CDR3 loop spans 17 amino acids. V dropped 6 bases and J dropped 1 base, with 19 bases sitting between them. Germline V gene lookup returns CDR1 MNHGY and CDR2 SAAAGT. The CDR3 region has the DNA TGTGCCAGCAGCTACATCTTGGGGGATGCGGCCAAAAACATTCAGTACTTC. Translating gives CASSYILGDAAKNIQYF.

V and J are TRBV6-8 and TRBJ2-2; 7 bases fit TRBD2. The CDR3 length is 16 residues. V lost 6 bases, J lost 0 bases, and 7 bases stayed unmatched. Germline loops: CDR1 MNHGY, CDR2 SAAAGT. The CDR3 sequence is CASSGRRQSNTGELFF. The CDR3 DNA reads TGTGCCAGCAGCGGGAGGCGGCAGTCGAACACCGGGGAGCTGTTTTTT.

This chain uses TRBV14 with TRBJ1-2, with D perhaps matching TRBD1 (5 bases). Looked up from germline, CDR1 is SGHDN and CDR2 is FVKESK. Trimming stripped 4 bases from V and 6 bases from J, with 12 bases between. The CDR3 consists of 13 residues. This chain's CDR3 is CASSRAGVHGYTF. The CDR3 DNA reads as TGTGCCAGCAGCCGTGCGGGGGTGCATGGCTACACCTTC.

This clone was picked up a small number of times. The CDR3 DNA reads as TGTGCTAGTGGTTTGGGCAGGGAGTGGGAGCTGTTTTTT. It specifies CASGLGREWELFF. The gene calls are TRBV12-5 and TRBJ2-2, with D possibly being TRBD1 or TRBD2 (5 bases each). V was clipped by 1 base and J by 9 bases, with 9 bases between them. The CDR3 consists of 13 residues. Germline V gene sequence: CDR1 LGHNT, CDR2 FRNRAP.

The CDR3 bases are TGCGCCAGCAGCTTGGGGACAGGGAACACTGAAGCTTTCTTT. This encodes CASSLGTGNTEAFF. The J gene is TRBJ1-1, the V gene TRBV5-1; 7 positions match TRBD1. The CDR3 loop spans 14 amino acids. CDR1 is SGHRS and CDR2 is YFSETQ in the germline V gene. J was trimmed by 1 base and V by 0 bases; bases with no gene match: 0.

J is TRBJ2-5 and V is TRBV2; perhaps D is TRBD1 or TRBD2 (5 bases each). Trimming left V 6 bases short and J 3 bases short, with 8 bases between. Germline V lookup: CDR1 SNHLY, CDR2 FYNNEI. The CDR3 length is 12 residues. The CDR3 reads CASRGTKETQYF. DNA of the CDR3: TGTGCCAGCAGGGGGACGAAAGAGACCCAGTACTTC.

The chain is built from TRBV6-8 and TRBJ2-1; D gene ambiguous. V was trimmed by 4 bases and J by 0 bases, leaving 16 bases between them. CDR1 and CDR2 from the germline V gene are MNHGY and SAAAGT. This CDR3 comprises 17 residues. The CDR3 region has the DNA TGTGCCAGCAGTTTCGATTCGCGGCGGCCCTCCTACAATGAGCAGTTCTTC. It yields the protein CASSFDSRRPSYNEQFF.

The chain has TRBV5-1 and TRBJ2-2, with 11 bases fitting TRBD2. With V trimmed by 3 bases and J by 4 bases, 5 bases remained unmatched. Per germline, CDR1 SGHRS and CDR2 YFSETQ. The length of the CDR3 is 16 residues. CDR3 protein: CASSSSSGGATGELFF. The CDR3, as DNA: TGCGCCAGCAGCTCCAGTAGCGGGGGGGCCACCGGGGAGCTGTTTTTT.

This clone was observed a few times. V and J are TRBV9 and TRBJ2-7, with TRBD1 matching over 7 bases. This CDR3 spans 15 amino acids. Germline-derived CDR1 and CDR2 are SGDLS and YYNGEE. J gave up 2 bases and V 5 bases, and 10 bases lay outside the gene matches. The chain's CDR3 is CASSEGQLTTYEQYF. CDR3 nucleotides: TGTGCCAGCAGTGAGGGACAGCTGACTACCTACGAGCAGTACTTC. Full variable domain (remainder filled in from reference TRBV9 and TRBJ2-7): DSGVTQTPKHLITATGQRVTLRCSPRSGDLSVYWYQQSLDQGLQFLIQYYNGEERAKGNILERFSAQQFPDLHSELNLSSLELGDSALYFCASSEGQLTTYEQYFGPGTRLTVT.

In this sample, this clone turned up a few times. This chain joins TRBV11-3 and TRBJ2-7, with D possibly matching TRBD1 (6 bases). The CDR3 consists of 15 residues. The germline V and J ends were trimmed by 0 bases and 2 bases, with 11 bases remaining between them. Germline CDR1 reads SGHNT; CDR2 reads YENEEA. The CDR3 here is CASSLETGPTYEQYF. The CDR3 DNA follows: TGTGCCAGCAGCTTAGAGACAGGCCCGACCTACGAGCAGTACTTC.

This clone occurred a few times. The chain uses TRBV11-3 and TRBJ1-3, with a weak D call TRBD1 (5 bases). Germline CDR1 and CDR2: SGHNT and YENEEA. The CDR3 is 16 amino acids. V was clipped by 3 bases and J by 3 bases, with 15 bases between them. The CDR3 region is CASSLSFRDVGNTIYF. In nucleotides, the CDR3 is TGTGCCAGCAGCTTGAGTTTCCGGGACGTTGGAAACACCATATATTTT. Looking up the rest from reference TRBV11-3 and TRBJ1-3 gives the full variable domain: EAGVVQSPRYKIIEKKQPVAFWCNPISGHNTLYWYLQNLGQGPELLIRYENEEAVDDSQLPKDRFSAERLKGVDSTLKIQPAELGDSAVYLCASSLSFRDVGNTIYFGEGSWLTVV.

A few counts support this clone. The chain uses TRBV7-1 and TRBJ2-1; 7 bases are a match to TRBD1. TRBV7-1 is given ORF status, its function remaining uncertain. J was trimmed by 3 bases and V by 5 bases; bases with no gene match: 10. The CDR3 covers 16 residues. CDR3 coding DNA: TGTGCCAGCAGCGTAGGCGGACAGGCGATCTACAATGAGCAGTTCTTC. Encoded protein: CASSVGGQAIYNEQFF.